The 26 T cell receptor beta chains in this list originate from one sample, sequenced in a study of CD4 T cells in relation to SARS-CoV-2 and coronaviruses. Before the COVID-19 pandemic, during about 2010-2018, CD4+ T cells were taken from unexposed donors. Isolation of CD4+ T cells took place after about 9 days in culture. Profiling relied on immunoSEQ multiplex PCR, and the TCRdb table lists in-frame clones only, not all of them. The sample yields some 23,000 clones, around 78% seen once. These receptors' targets are unknown. Sequences were obtained from CD4+ T cells from PBMCs, cultured in vitro. All receptors derive from a human donor in good health.

This clone has a handful of counts. The junction shows a germline mismatch at one end, possibly a read error. J is TRBJ2-5 and V is TRBV7-7; 7 nucleotides align to TRBD2. The CDR3 length is 14 residues. Germline V gene data show CDR1 as SSHAT and CDR2 as FNYEAQ (reference sequence). CDR3 in DNA: TGTGCTAGCAGCTCCGGACTAGGGAGAGAGACCCAGTACTTC. Protein product: CASSSGLGRETQYF.

V gene TRBV28 combines with J gene TRBJ2-2, with 9 bases matching TRBD1. The ends lost 4 bases at V and 4 bases at J; junction bases unmatched: 10. The germline gives CDR1 MDHEN, CDR2 SYDVKM. This CDR3 contains 17 residues. The CDR3 sequence: CASSSPGTGWGTGELFF. CDR3 coding DNA: TGTGCCAGCAGTTCCCCCGGGACAGGGTGGGGCACCGGGGAGCTGTTTTTT.

This chain connects TRBV29-1 to TRBJ1-1; TRBD1 might be the D (5 bases). The V end was cut by 7 bases, the J end by 3 bases, with 12 bases between. Per germline, CDR1 SQVTM and CDR2 ANQGSEA. CDR3 length: 12 residues. The CDR3 here is CSAGRGDTEAFF. CDR3 sequence (DNA): TGCAGCGCCGGTCGGGGGGACACTGAAGCTTTCTTT.

This clone was seen only a few times. The chain carries TRBV6-5 and TRBJ2-7; D may be TRBD1 (6 bases). The CDR3 runs to 15 residues. Germline loops: CDR1 MNHEY, CDR2 SVGAGI. V was trimmed by 6 bases and J by 2 bases, leaving 17 bases between them. CDR3 sequence: CASSSGQLWPYEQYF. Written as DNA, the CDR3 is TGTGCCAGCAGCTCCGGACAGCTCTGGCCCTACGAGCAGTACTTC.

The CDR3 is CASSLVSVHTGELFF. In DNA, the CDR3 is TGTGCCAGCAGCTTAGTTAGCGTACACACCGGGGAGCTGTTTTTT. V and J are TRBV7-8 and TRBJ2-2; maybe TRBD2 (5 bases). CDR3 length: 15 amino acids. Trimming shortened V by 1 base and J by 3 bases, and 9 bases separated the two germline ends. The germline CDR1 and CDR2 sequences are SGHVS and FQNEAQ.

The chain uses TRBV5-1 and TRBJ2-1, with 13 bases lining up with TRBD2. The CDR3 has 21 amino acids. The germline V gene encodes CDR1 SGHRS and CDR2 YFSETQ. V trimming: 1 base; J trimming: 1 base; junction bases outside the gene matches: 14. In DNA, the CDR3 is TGCGCCAGCAGCTTGTGGGGAGCCGGGACTAGCGGGATAGGGTCCTACAATGAGCAGTTCTTC. This sequence encodes CASSLWGAGTSGIGSYNEQFF. The full variable domain, in which reference TRBV5-1 and TRBJ2-1 provide the parts outside the CDR3, is KAGVTQTPRYLIKTRGQQVTLSCSPISGHRSVSWYQQTPGQGLQFLFEYFSETQRNKGNFPGRFSGRQFSNSRSEMNVSTLELGDSALYLCASSLWGAGTSGIGSYNEQFFGPGTRLTVL.

The genes are TRBV9 and TRBJ1-2, with 10 bases fitting TRBD1. Germline V gene data show CDR1 as SGDLS and CDR2 as YYNGEE. The trim removed 0 bases at V and 7 bases at J, leaving 6 bases unmatched. This CDR3 is 15 amino acids long. The CDR3 here is CASSVAGTGDVGYTF. The CDR3 DNA follows: TGTGCCAGCAGCGTAGCTGGGACAGGGGACGTTGGCTACACCTTC. Variable domain in full (rest from reference TRBV9 and TRBJ1-2): DSGVTQTPKHLITATGQRVTLRCSPRSGDLSVYWYQQSLDQGLQFLIQYYNGEERAKGNILERFSAQQFPDLHSELNLSSLELGDSALYFCASSVAGTGDVGYTFGSGTRLTVV.

The V and J genes are TRBV9 and TRBJ2-3; 7 bases align to TRBD2. Germline-derived CDR1 and CDR2 are SGDLS and YYNGEE. CDR3 length: 16 amino acids. V gave up 0 bases and J gave up 4 bases; unmatched junction bases: 8. The CDR3 region has the DNA TGTGCCAGCAGCGTAGTACCGGGGGGAGTGGCAGATACGCAGTATTTT. Translated, it gives CASSVVPGGVADTQYF.

This clone was seen a few times. The J gene is TRBJ1-5, the V gene TRBV5-8; 7 positions match TRBD1. CDR3 length equals 16 residues. Germline CDR1 is SGHTS and CDR2 is YDEGEE. Trimming at V came to 4 bases and at J to 7 bases, leaving 14 bases not matched to a gene. The CDR3 DNA follows: TGTGCCAGCAGCCCCTATTTAGGCAGGGGGGTCCAGCCCCAGCATTTT. Its translation is CASSPYLGRGVQPQHF.

This clone was detected a few times. The chain uses TRBV5-8 and TRBJ2-7; D gene unclear. Trimming removed 2 bases from V and 6 bases from J, with 6 bases in between. The CDR3 spans 11 residues. Germline lookup yields CDR1 SGHTS and CDR2 YDEGEE. CDR3 region: CASSFLVEQYF. CDR3 in DNA: TGTGCCAGCAGCTTCCTAGTCGAGCAGTACTTC. The complete variable domain, with remaining parts taken from reference TRBV5-8 and TRBJ2-7, reads EAGVTQSPTHLIKTRGQQATLRCSPISGHTSVYWYQQALGLGLQFLLWYDEGEERNRGNFPPRFSGRQFPNYSSELNVNALELEDSALYLCASSFLVEQYFGPGTRLTVT.

The CDR3 is CASSENGLLHF. The CDR3 region has the DNA TGTGCCAGCAGCGAAAACGGACTTCTCCACTTT. The V call is TRBV11-2, the J call TRBJ1-6; D is ambiguous. Germline loops: CDR1 SGHAT, CDR2 FQNNGV. V was pared by 5 bases and J by 16 bases, with 12 bases between. The CDR3 covers 11 residues.

For this clone: The germline gene is not matched at one end of the junction; a read error may be the cause. This chain joins TRBV30 and TRBJ2-5; D may be TRBD1 (5 bases). The CDR3 sequence is 16 residues long. Germline-derived CDR1 and CDR2 are GTSNPN and SVGIG (reference sequence). The CDR3 spells CAWRSPNRKGQEAQYF. CDR3 DNA sequence: TGTGCCTGGAGGTCCCCTAATCGGAAGGGGCAAGAGGCCCAGTACTTC.

The gene calls are TRBV5-1 and TRBJ2-5; no definite D call. Germline V gene data show CDR1 as SGHRS and CDR2 as YFSETQ. Trimming left V 0 bases short and J 1 base short, with 10 bases between. The CDR3 is 15 amino acids. The CDR3 sequence is CASSLGGAPQETQYF. In DNA form, the CDR3 reads TGCGCCAGCAGCTTGGGCGGAGCCCCCCAAGAGACCCAGTACTTC.

This chain uses TRBV30 with TRBJ2-5; 11 nucleotides match TRBD2. Germline trimming cut 5 bases from V and 2 bases from J; bases unmatched to any gene: 10. There are 16 residues in the CDR3. Germline V gene lookup returns CDR1 GTSNPN and CDR2 SVGIG (reference sequence). The CDR3 region has the DNA TGTGCCTGGCATCTCTCCGGGACTAGCGGTCAAGAGACCCAGTACTTC. Translation gives CAWHLSGTSGQETQYF.

This clone showed up just once. The V call is TRBV14, the J call TRBJ1-3; D gene uncertain. V lost 1 base and J 8 bases, leaving 6 bases between the germline ends. Germline V lookup: CDR1 SGHDN, CDR2 FVKESK. The CDR3 totals 12 residues. Here the CDR3 DNA reads TGTGCCAGCAGCCAAGTGAGGGACACCATATATTTT. This encodes CASSQVRDTIYF.

The J gene is TRBJ2-3, the V gene TRBV4-2; 8 nucleotides line up with TRBD2. V lost 0 bases, J lost 4 bases, and 3 bases stayed unmatched. There are 15 residues in the CDR3. Per germline, CDR1 LGHNA and CDR2 YNFKEQ. The CDR3 sequence: CASSQESGSADTQYF. The CDR3 DNA follows: TGTGCCAGCAGCCAAGAAAGCGGGAGCGCAGATACGCAGTATTTT.

The chain has TRBV7-3 and TRBJ2-2; TRBD2 aligns across 9 bases. CDR1 SGHTA and CDR2 FQGTGA come from the germline V gene. The CDR3 is 16 amino acids. V was pared by 1 base and J by 2 bases, with 2 bases of the junction left unmatched. The CDR3 reads CASSLMTSGNTGELFF. Here the CDR3 DNA reads TGTGCCAGCAGCTTAATGACTAGCGGTAACACCGGGGAGCTGTTTTTT.

The chain employs TRBV5-4 and TRBJ1-4; a possible D gene is TRBD1 (5 bases). The CDR3 length is 14 residues. CDR1 and CDR2 from the germline V gene are SGHNT and YYREEE (reference sequence). V was cut by 5 bases and J by 0 bases, with 8 bases left in between. DNA of the CDR3: TGTGCCAGCAGAGGGGATGCAACTAATGAAAAACTGTTTTTT. As protein: CASRGDATNEKLFF.

There are a few counts of this clone. This chain joins TRBV2 and TRBJ2-1, with a tentative D call TRBD2 (5 bases). V was pared by 8 bases and J by 8 bases, with 19 bases between. The V gene's germline CDR1 is SNHLY and CDR2 FYNNEI. This CDR3 has 14 amino acids. CDR3 loop: CASRGFSGSDEQFF. CDR3 nucleotides: TGTGCCAGCCGTGGTTTCAGCGGTTCTGATGAGCAGTTCTTC.

The chain couples TRBV6-2 or TRBV6-3 to TRBJ2-7, with 13 bases matching TRBD2. The CDR3 has 14 amino acids. Looked up from germline, CDR1 is MNHEY and CDR2 is SVGEGT. J gave up 5 bases and V 6 bases, and 4 bases lay outside the gene matches. In nucleotides, the CDR3 is TGTGCCAGCAGCCGGACTAGCGGGAGAGACGAGCAGTACTTC. Residues: CASSRTSGRDEQYF.

There are a few counts of this clone. The chain links TRBV6-5 to TRBJ1-5; maybe TRBD1 (6 bases). The CDR3 has 15 residues. Trimming removed 0 bases from V and 3 bases from J, with 9 bases in between. From germline, CDR1 is MNHEY and CDR2 SVGAGI. This chain's CDR3 is CASSYSRDNNQPQHF. The CDR3 nucleotides are TGTGCCAGCAGTTACTCTCGGGACAACAATCAGCCCCAGCATTTT.

V usage is TRBV6-2 or TRBV6-3 and J usage is TRBJ2-7, with 10 bases that match TRBD2. The junction had 8 bases not matched to a gene; V was cut back by 6 bases and J by 3 bases. Germline-derived CDR1 and CDR2 are MNHEY and SVGEGT. CDR3 size: 15 residues. The CDR3 DNA reads TGTGCCAGCAGGCCTCTACTAGCGGGGAACTACGAGCAGTACTTC. Its translation is CASRPLLAGNYEQYF.

The chain joins TRBV19 to TRBJ1-6, with D hard to call. The CDR3 spans 14 residues. The V end lost 6 bases, the J end lost 5 bases, and 11 bases lay between the germline ends. Germline CDR1 and CDR2: LNHDA and SQIVND (reference sequence). The CDR3 nucleotides are TGTGCCAGTAGCTCGACGCCGAATAATTCACCCCTCCACTTT. This gives the protein CASSSTPNNSPLHF.

DNA of the CDR3: TGTGCCAGTAGTATTCCACTCGGGCACAACACTGAAGCTTTCTTT. Translating it yields CASSIPLGHNTEAFF. The V gene is TRBV19, the J gene TRBJ1-1; no firm D call. Trimming removed 3 bases from V and 2 bases from J, with 13 bases in between. CDR1 is LNHDA and CDR2 is SQIVND in the germline V gene (reference sequence). The CDR3 extends over 15 amino acids.

The chain carries TRBV11-2 and TRBJ2-7; no firm D call. V gave up 5 bases and J gave up 3 bases, with 11 bases separating them. This CDR3 comprises 13 residues. The germline V gene has CDR1 SGHAT and CDR2 FQNNGV. The CDR3, as DNA: TGTGCCAGCAGCCCTCGGACGTTCTACGAGCAGTACTTC. It specifies CASSPRTFYEQYF.

The V and J genes are TRBV9 and TRBJ2-3; D is possibly TRBD1 (5 bases). This CDR3 region has 14 residues. Germline values: CDR1 SGDLS, CDR2 YYNGEE. Trimming stripped 4 bases from V and 1 base from J, with 10 bases between. The CDR3 DNA sequence: TGTGCCAGCAGCATTACAGGACGCACAGATACGCAGTATTTT. This encodes CASSITGRTDTQYF.